Listed here are 10 T cell receptor beta chains from one sample, sequenced in a study of CD8 T cells in Susac syndrome. A quantity of 0.5 to 1 ug RNA underwent reverse transcription using random hexamers. Via MiXCR, TCRdb re-called the immunoSEQ multiplex PCR reads, giving one row per CDR3 protein. The data contain under 250,000 distinct CDR3 sequences, roughly 93% of them singletons. The sequenced sample was CD4+ T cells from PBMCs. These receptors all stem from a human donor with multiple sclerosis.

The rearrangement uses TRBV20-1 and TRBJ2-3; 12 nucleotides line up with TRBD2. The germline V gene encodes CDR1 DFQATT and CDR2 SNEGSKA (reference sequence). The CDR3 spans 17 residues. Trimming removed 5 bases from V and 1 base from J; junction bases left unmatched: 10. CDR3 nucleotide sequence: TGCAGTGCTTCTCTAGCGGGGGGGCTTTCGGGCACAGATACGCAGTATTTT. This encodes CSASLAGGLSGTDTQYF.

The rearrangement uses TRBV28 and TRBJ2-3, with TRBD1 matching over 8 bases. This CDR3 is built from 13 residues. Germline CDR1 reads MDHEN; CDR2 reads SYDVKM. After removal of 8 bases from V and 8 bases from J, the junction contained 9 bases not matched to a gene. The chain's CDR3 is CASWGQALGTQYF. DNA of the CDR3: TGTGCCAGCTGGGGACAGGCTTTGGGTACGCAGTATTTT.

This chain joins TRBV10-3 and TRBJ1-1; TRBD1 agrees at 8 bases. Germline values: CDR1 ENHRY, CDR2 SYGVKD. Unmatched junction bases numbered 7, after V lost 4 bases and J lost 6 bases. The CDR3 runs 14 residues. CDR3 DNA sequence: TGTGCCATCAGTGGGACAGGGTTTATCGCTGAAGCTTTCTTT. It encodes CAISGTGFIAEAFF.

The V call is TRBV2, the J call TRBJ2-2, with no clear D. Germline V gene data show CDR1 as SNHLY and CDR2 as FYNNEI. Trimming shortened V by 4 bases and J by 4 bases, and 7 bases separated the two germline ends. This CDR3 is 13 amino acids long. Here the CDR3 reads CASSVRVTGELFF. In DNA form, the CDR3 reads TGTGCCAGCAGTGTAAGAGTCACCGGGGAGCTGTTTTTT.

This chain links TRBV6-1 with TRBJ2-4; D tentatively fits TRBD1 or TRBD2 (6 bases each). The CDR3 is 16 residues long. Per germline, CDR1 MNHNS and CDR2 SASEGT. The V end lost 1 base, the J end lost 2 bases, and 12 bases lay between the germline ends. The CDR3 region is CASSEGRGEPKNIQYF. The CDR3 DNA is TGTGCCAGCAGTGAAGGGAGGGGGGAACCCAAAAACATTCAGTACTTC.

The chain has TRBV29-1 and TRBJ1-1; D is uncertain. Per the germline V gene, CDR1 is SQVTM and CDR2 is ANQGSEA. This CDR3 has 16 amino acids. V was shortened by 1 base and J by 1 base, with 16 bases between the two germline ends. This chain's CDR3 is CSVEAPGNLRNTEAFF. As DNA, the CDR3 is TGCAGCGTTGAAGCTCCGGGGAATCTAAGGAACACTGAAGCTTTCTTT.

The rearrangement joins TRBV7-2 to TRBJ2-5; TRBD2 might be the D (5 bases). This CDR3 has 16 amino acids. Germline CDR1 SGHTA, CDR2 FQGNSA. V shed 1 base and J shed 2 bases, with 14 bases lying between them. The DNA for the CDR3 is TGTGCCAGCAGCTTAGGAAAGGTCCGGGGTCAAGAGACCCAGTACTTC. Translating gives CASSLGKVRGQETQYF.

The chain has TRBV6-1 and TRBJ2-5; 10 positions agree with TRBD2. The V and J ends lost 7 bases and 5 bases, in that order; junction bases with no gene match: 10. The CDR3 spans 15 residues. The germline V gene encodes CDR1 MNHNS and CDR2 SASEGT. This chain's CDR3 is CASTRNSGGLETQYF. CDR3 in DNA: TGTGCCAGCACCAGAAATAGCGGGGGGCTGGAGACCCAGTACTTC.

V is TRBV9 and J is TRBJ2-4, with 12 positions matching TRBD1. From germline, CDR1 is SGDLS and CDR2 YYNGEE. CDR3 length: 16 amino acids. V was pared by 0 bases and J by 6 bases, with 4 bases of the junction left unmatched. CDR3 in amino acids: CASSVAGQGAVNIQYF. The CDR3 bases are TGTGCCAGCAGCGTAGCGGGACAGGGGGCTGTAAACATTCAGTACTTC.

V is TRBV9 and J is TRBJ2-1, with 7 bases that match TRBD2. Germline V gives CDR1 SGDLS, CDR2 YYNGEE. The CDR3 loop spans 13 amino acids. The V segment lost 4 bases and the J segment 9 bases; nucleotides outside the gene matches: 7. The CDR3 sequence: CASSLPGGIEQFF. CDR3 in DNA: TGTGCCAGCAGCCTCCCGGGGGGAATTGAGCAGTTCTTC.